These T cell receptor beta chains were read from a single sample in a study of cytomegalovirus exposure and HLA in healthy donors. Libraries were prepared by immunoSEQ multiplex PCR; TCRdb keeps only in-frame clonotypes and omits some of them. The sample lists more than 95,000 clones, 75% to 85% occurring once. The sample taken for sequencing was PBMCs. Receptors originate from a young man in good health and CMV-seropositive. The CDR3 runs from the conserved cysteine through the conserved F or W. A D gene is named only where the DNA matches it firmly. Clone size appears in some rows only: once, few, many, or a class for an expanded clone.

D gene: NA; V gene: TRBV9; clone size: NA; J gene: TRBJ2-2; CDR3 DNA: TGTGCCAGCAGCGTGAGACCTAGGCGGGTGAACACCGGGGAGCTGTTTTTT; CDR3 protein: CASSVRPRRVNTGELFF
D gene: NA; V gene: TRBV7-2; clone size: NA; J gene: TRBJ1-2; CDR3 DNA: TGTGCCAGCAGCTTTGGGGGCGCGAATCTTGGCTACACCTTC; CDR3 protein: CASSFGGANLGYTF
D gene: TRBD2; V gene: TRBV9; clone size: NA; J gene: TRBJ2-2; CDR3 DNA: TGTGCCAGCAGCGTAGCGGGAGGGACCACCGGGGAGCTGTTTTTT; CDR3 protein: CASSVAGGTTGELFF
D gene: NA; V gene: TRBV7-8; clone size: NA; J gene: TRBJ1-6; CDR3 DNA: TGTGCCAGCAGCGGCGCGGGGACTATCGCTTCTCTCCTCCACTTT; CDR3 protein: CASSGAGTIASLLHF
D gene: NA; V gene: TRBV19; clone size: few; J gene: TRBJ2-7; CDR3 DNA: TGTGCCAGTAGTATAGTTGGGACAAGCTACGAGCAGTACTTC; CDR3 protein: CASSIVGTSYEQYF
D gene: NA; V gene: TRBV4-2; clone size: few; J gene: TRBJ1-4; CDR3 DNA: TGTGCCAGCAGCCCGATGCAGGGAACAACTAATGAAAAACTGTTTTTT; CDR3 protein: CASSPMQGTTNEKLFF
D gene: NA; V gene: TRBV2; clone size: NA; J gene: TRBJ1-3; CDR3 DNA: TGTGCCAGCAGTGAAGCGGGGGCCCACTCACCTGGAAACACCATATATTTT; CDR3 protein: CASSEAGAHSPGNTIYF
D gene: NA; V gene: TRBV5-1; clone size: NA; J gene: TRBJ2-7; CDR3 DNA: TGCGCCAGCAGCTTGGCCGGTTTAGTTCCATACGAGCAGTACTTC; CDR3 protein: CASSLAGLVPYEQYF
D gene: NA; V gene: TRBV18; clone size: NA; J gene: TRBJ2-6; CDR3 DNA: TGTGCCAGCTCACTCAGGGGCTCTGGGGCCAACGTCCTGACTTTC; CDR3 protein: CASSLRGSGANVLTF
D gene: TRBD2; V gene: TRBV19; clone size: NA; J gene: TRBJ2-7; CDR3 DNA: TGTGCCAGTAGTATACTAGCGGGGACAGCCTACGAGCAGTACTTC; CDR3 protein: CASSILAGTAYEQYF
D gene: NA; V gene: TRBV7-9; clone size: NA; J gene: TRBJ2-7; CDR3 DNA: TGTGCCAGCAGCTTGACAGTGAGCTCCTACGAGCAGTACTTC; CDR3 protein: CASSLTVSSYEQYF
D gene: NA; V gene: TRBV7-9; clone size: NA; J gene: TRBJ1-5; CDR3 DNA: TGTTCCAGCAGCACGGGGGGACACCAAAATCAGCCCCAGCATTTT; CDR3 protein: CSSSTGGHQNQPQHF
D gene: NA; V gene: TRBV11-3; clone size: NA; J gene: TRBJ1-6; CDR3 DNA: TGTGCCAGCAGCTTAGGGGGCGGTAATTCACCCCTCCACTTT; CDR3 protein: CASSLGGGNSPLHF
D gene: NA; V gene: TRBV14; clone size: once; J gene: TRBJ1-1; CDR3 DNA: TGTGCCAGCAGCTTCCTAAGGAACACTGAAGCTTTCTTT; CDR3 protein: CASSFLRNTEAFF
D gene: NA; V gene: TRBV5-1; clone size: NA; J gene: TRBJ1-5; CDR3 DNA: TGCGCCAGCAGCTTGGAGGGACACAATCAGCCCCAGCATTTT; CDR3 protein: CASSLEGHNQPQHF
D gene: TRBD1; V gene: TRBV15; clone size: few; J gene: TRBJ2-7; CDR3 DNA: TGTGCCACCAGCAGCTACAGGGGGTACCCCTACGAGCAGTACTTC; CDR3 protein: CATSSYRGYPYEQYF
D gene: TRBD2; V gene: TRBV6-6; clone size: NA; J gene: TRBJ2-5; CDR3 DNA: TGTGCCAGCAGTTACTCTAGCGGGGGGGCCAAGACCCAGTACTTC; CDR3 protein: CASSYSSGGAKTQYF
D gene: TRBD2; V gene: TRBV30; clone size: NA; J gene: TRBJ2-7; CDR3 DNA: TGTGCCTGGAGTGTTGCGGGAGATCTCGAGCAGTACTTC; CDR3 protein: CAWSVAGDLEQYF
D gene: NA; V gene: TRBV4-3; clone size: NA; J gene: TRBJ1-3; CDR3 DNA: TGCGCCAGCAGCCAAGAATACCAGGGGCACACCATATATTTT; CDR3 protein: CASSQEYQGHTIYF
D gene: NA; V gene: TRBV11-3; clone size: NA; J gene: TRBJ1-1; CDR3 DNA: TGTGCCAGCAGCTTACCAGGGCTCACTGAAGCTTTCTTT; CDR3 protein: CASSLPGLTEAFF
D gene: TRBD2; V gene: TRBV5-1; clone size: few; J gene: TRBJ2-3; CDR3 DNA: TGCGCCAGCGGCCGGGGAGGGAGGGACACAGATACGCAGTATTTT; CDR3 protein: CASGRGGRDTDTQYF
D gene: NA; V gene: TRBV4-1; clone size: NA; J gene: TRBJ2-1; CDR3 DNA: TGCGCCAGCAGCCTTCGATATGGCCCCTCCTACAATGAGCAGTTCTTC; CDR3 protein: CASSLRYGPSYNEQFF
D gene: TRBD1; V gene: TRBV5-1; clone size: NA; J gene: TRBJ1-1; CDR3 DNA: TGCGCCAGCAGCTATGGGACAGGGGGCACTGAAGCTTTCTTT; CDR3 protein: CASSYGTGGTEAFF
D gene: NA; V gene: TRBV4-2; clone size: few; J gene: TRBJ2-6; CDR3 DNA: TGTGCCAGCAGCCAAGAAGGGGAAATGGCTGGGGCCAACGTCCTGACTTTC; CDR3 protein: CASSQEGEMAGANVLTF
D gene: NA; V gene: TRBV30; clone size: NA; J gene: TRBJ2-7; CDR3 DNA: TGTGCCTGGAGTGATAAGGGGGCCTACGAGCAGTACTTC; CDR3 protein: CAWSDKGAYEQYF
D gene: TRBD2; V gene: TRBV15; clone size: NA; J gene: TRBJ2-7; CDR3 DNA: TGTGCCACCAGCAGAGAGACTAGCGGGTTTGCCTACGAGCAGTACTTC; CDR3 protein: CATSRETSGFAYEQYF
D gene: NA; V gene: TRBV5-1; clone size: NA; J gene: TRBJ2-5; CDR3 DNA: TGCGCCAGCAGCGAAGAGCCTACAGGGTGGGCTGCCCAGTACTTC; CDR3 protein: CASSEEPTGWAAQYF
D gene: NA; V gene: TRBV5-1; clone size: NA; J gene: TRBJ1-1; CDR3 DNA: TGCGCCAGCAGCTTGGTTGGTCATCGGACTGAAGCTTTCTTT; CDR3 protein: CASSLVGHRTEAFF
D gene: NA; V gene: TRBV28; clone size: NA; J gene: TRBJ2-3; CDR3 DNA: TGTGCCAGCAGTTTTTTCGGGCAGGGGTTAGATACGCAGTATTTT; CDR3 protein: CASSFFGQGLDTQYF
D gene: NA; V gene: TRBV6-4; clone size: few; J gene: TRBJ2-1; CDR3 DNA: TGTGCCAGCAGTCCGACTAGTTCCAGTGAGCAGTTCTTC; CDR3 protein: CASSPTSSSEQFF
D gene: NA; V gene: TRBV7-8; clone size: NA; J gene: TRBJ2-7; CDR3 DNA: TGTGCCAGCAGCCGTCTCCGCGAGCAGTACTTC; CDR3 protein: CASSRLREQYF
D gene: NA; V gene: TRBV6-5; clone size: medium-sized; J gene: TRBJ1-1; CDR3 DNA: TGTGCCAGCAGTTACGAGGGTGTTATCTCTGAAGCTTTCTTT; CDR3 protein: CASSYEGVISEAFF
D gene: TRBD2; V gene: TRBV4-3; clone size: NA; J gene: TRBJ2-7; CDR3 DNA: TGCGCCAGCAGCCGAACTAGCGGGAGTTCCTACGAGCAGTACTTC; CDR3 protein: CASSRTSGSSYEQYF
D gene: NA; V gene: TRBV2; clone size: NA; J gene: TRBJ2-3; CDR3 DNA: TGTGCCAGCAGTGACGTCAGCACAGATACGCAGTATTTT; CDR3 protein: CASSDVSTDTQYF
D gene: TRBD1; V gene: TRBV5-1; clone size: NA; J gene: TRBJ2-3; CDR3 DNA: TGCGCCAGCAGCTTACAGGGGGGAACAGATACGCAGTATTTT; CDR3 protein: CASSLQGGTDTQYF
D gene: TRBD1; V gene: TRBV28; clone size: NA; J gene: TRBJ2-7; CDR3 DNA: TGTGCCAGCAGTTTTAGGGACAGGGGTTCCTACGAGCAGTACTTC; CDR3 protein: CASSFRDRGSYEQYF
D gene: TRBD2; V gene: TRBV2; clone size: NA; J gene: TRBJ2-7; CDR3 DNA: TGTGCCAGCAGTGCTCGGCGGACTAGCGGGGGGTCCATTCCCTACGAGCAGTACTTC; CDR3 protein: CASSARRTSGGSIPYEQYF
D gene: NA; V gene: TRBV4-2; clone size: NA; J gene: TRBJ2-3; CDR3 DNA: TGTGCCAGCAGCCAAGATCTCGGGCGGGGAACTAGCACAGATACGCAGTATTTT; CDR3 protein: CASSQDLGRGTSTDTQYF
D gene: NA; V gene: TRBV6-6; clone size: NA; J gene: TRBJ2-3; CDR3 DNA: TGTGCCAGCAGAAACGACTTGCGCACAGATACGCAGTATTTT; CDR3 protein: CASRNDLRTDTQYF
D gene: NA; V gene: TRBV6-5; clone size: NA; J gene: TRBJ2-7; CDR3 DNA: TGTGCCAGCACCCCCGCGTTCTCCTCCTACGAGCAGTACTTC; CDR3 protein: CASTPAFSSYEQYF
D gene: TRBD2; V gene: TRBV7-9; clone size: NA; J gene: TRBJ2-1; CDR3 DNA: TGTGCCAGCAGCTCCGATAGCGGGCGGGCGCACAATGAGCAGTTCTTC; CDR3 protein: CASSSDSGRAHNEQFF
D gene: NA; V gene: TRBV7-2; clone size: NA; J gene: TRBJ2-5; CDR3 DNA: TGTGCCAGCAGCTCTGGACAGGGAGGGGGAGCCCAGTACTTC; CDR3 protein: CASSSGQGGGAQYF
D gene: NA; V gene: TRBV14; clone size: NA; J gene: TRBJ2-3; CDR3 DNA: TGTACCAGCAGCCAAGTGACTCATACGCAGTATTTT; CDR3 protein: CTSSQVTHTQYF
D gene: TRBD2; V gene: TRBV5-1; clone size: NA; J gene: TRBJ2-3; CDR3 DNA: TGCGCCAGCAGGCACAGCGGGGGGGGCACAGATACGCAGTATTTT; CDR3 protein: CASRHSGGGTDTQYF
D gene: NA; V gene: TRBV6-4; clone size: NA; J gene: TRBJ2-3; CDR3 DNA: TGTGCCAGCAGTGAGACGGGGGTGACAGATACGCAGTATTTT; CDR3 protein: CASSETGVTDTQYF